This TCR beta chain was captured in a study of post-analysis software for immune sequencing data. As for the study in general: Multiple sclerosis in the patients followed relapsing-remitting, secondary progressive and progressive-relapsing courses. Study outcomes and limitations: In patients, TRBV5-6, TRBV5-1 and TRBV20-1 belonged to roughly 5 TRBV segments found more frequently than in controls. Same-batch preparations were strongly co-clustered by F measure. Multiple sclerosis patients showed significantly lower normalized Chao1 diversity than controls did.

V gave up 3 bases and J gave up 0 bases; unmatched junction bases: 3. This CDR3 is 15 amino acids long. CDR1 is DFQATT, CDR2 SNEGSKA, per germline (reference sequence). Points on this clonotype: No antigen is known for it.

Unique molecular identifiers were carried by the TCR beta cDNA libraries. From roughly 1 to 10 million T cells, 400,000 to 550,000 cDNA molecules were obtained. Each CDR3 protein gets one entry after TCRdb re-called the PCR reads with MiXCR. The table has roughly 540,000 distinct CDR3 sequences, under 40% seen once. The J gene is TRBJ2-1, the V gene TRBV20-1, with 9 bases lining up with TRBD2. The sample was blood. This sequence originates from a girl aged 2-17 years with multiple sclerosis. CDR3: CSARAGGPSYNEQFF. Here the CDR3 DNA reads TGCAGTGCTAGGGCGGGGGGGCCCTCCTACAATGAGCAGTTCTTC.